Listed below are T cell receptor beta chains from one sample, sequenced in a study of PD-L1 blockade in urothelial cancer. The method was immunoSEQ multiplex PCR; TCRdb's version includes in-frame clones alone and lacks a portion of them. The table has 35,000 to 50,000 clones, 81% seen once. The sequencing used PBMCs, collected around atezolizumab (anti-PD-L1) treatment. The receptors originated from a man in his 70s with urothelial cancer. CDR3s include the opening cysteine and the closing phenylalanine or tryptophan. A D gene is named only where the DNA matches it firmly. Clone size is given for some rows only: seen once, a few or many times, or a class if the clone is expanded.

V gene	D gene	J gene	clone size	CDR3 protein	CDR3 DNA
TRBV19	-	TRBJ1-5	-	CASSPTGFSNQPQHF	TGTGCCAGTAGTCCGACAGGTTTTAGCAATCAGCCCCAGCATTTT
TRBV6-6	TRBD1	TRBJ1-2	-	CASSFTGQGHDYGYTF	TGTGCCAGCAGTTTCACAGGACAGGGGCATGACTATGGCTACACCTTC
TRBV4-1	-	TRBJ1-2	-	CASSQDSSRYGYTF	TGCGCCAGCAGCCAGGACAGCTCAAGGTATGGCTACACCTTC
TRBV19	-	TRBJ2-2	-	CASSSAGPYSGELFF	TGTGCCAGTAGTTCGGCAGGTCCTTACAGCGGGGAGCTGTTTTTT
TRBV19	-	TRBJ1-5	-	CASTGWGHSKWPQHF	TGTGCCAGTACCGGGTGGGGACATTCGAAATGGCCCCAGCATTTT
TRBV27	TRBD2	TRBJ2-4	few	CASRSGGGDIQYF	TGTGCCAGCAGAAGCGGGGGGGGAGACATTCAGTACTTC
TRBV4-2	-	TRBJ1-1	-	CASSQFFEGGEAFF	TGTGCCAGCAGCCAATTTTTTGAGGGAGGTGAAGCTTTCTTT
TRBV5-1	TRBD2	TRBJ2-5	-	CASSSLAGGQETQYF	TGCGCCAGCAGCTCTTTAGCGGGAGGCCAAGAGACCCAGTACTTC
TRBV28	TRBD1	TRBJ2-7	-	CASSPRQGLKF	TGTGCCAGCAGCCCTAGACAGGGCCTTAAATTC
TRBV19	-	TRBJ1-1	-	CASRDKMNTEAFF	TGTGCCAGTAGAGACAAGATGAACACTGAAGCTTTCTTT
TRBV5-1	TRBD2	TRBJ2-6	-	CASSFTSGVLSGANVLTF	TGCGCCAGCAGCTTTACTAGCGGGGTTCTCTCTGGGGCCAACGTCCTGACTTTC
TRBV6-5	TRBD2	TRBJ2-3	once	CASSYSLLAETDTQYF	TGTGCCAGCAGTTACTCGTTGCTAGCGGAGACAGATACGCAGTATTTT
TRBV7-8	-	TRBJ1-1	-	CASSMGHKNTEAFF	TGTGCCAGCAGCATGGGACACAAGAACACTGAAGCTTTCTTT
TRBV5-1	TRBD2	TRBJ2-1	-	CASSSTSSSYNEQFF	TGCGCCAGCAGTTCGACTAGCAGTTCCTACAATGAGCAGTTCTTC
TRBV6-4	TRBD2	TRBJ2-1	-	CASSPLAGSHNEQFF	TGTGCCAGCAGTCCCCTAGCGGGAAGCCACAATGAGCAGTTCTTC
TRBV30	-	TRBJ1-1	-	CAWRRGLNTEAFF	TGTGCCTGGAGACGGGGTCTGAACACTGAAGCTTTCTTT
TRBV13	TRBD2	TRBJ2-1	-	CASSPTGLAGEREQFF	TGTGCCAGCAGCCCCACCGGACTAGCGGGAGAACGGGAGCAGTTCTTC
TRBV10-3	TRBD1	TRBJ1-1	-	CAISERGQTEAFF	TGTGCCATCAGTGAGAGGGGGCAGACTGAAGCTTTCTTT
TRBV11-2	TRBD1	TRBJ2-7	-	CASSHFSGQHSYEQYF	TGTGCCAGCAGCCACTTTTCGGGACAGCACTCCTACGAGCAGTACTTC
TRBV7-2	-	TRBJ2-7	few	CASSEASASYEQYF	TGTGCCAGCAGCGAGGCTAGCGCGTCCTACGAGCAGTACTTC
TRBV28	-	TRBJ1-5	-	CASSFDQPQHF	TGTGCCAGCAGTTTCGATCAGCCCCAGCATTTT
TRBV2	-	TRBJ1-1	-	CASRNGGGEAFF	TGTGCCAGCAGGAACGGGGGGGGAGAAGCTTTCTTT
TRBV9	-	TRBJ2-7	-	CASSVDQGSSYEQYF	TGTGCCAGCAGCGTAGACCAGGGGAGCTCCTACGAGCAGTACTTC
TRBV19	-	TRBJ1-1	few	CASGRRNTEAFF	TGTGCCAGTGGGAGGCGAAACACTGAAGCTTTCTTT
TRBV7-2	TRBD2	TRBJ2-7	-	CASSLGGRIYEQYF	TGTGCCAGCAGCTTAGGCGGGAGGATCTACGAGCAGTACTTC